The entry below describes one T cell receptor (beta chain). The sample belongs to a study of blood T cell repertoires in COVID-19. About the study: Specimens from acute and convalescent COVID-19 originated in the United States, Italy and Spain. T cells, B-cell-depleted T cells, or PBMCs provided the cDNA or gDNA that served as material.

Methods used by the authors: Amplification of reference gene primers was used by the study to estimate nucleated cell counts. Assay used: immunoSEQ multiplex PCR; TCRdb lists only in-frame clones, some missing. From that table come the V and J calls and clone size; the DNA was used to work out D and trimming. The sample holds 75,000 to 80,000 clones, approximately 90% seen once. Germline loops: CDR1 MDHEN, CDR2 SYDVKM. This CDR3 contains 18 residues. The V gene end was trimmed by 6 bases and the J gene end by 11 bases; junction bases not matched to a gene: 25. J is TRBJ1-1 and V is TRBV28, with TRBD1 matching 9 bases. The clonotype originates from a human donor in a cohort sampled during active COVID-19. Sequencing was carried out using peripheral blood. In nucleotides, the CDR3 is TGTGCCAGCAGCCCCGCCGCGGTAGTGGCGGGACAGGGTGTATGGGCTTTCTTT. Its protein product is CASSPAAVVAGQGVWAFF.